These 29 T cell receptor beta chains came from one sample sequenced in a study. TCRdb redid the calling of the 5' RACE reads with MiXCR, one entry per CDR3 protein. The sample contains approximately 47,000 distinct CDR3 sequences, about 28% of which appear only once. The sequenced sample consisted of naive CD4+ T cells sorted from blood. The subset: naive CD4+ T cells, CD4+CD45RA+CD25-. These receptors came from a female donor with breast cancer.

For the CDR3, the DNA is TGTGCCAGCAGTGAACAGGGCCTTAATTCACCCCTCCACTTT. It is translated as CASSEQGLNSPLHF. V gene TRBV2 combines with J gene TRBJ1-6; D might be TRBD1 (5 bases). Germline CDR1 SNHLY, CDR2 FYNNEI. V dropped 2 bases and J dropped 6 bases, with 8 bases sitting between them. The CDR3 has 14 amino acids.

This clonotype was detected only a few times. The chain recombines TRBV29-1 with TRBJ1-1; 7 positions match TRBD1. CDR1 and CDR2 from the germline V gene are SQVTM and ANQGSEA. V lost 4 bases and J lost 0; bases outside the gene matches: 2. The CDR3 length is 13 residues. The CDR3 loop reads CSVGGQMNTEAFF. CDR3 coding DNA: TGCAGCGTTGGGGGACAGATGAACACTGAAGCTTTCTTT.

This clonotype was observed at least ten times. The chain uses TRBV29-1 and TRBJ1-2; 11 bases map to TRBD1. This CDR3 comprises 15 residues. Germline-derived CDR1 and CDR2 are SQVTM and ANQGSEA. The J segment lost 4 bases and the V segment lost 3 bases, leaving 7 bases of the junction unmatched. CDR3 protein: CSVETTGTGGYGYTF. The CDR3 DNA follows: TGCAGCGTTGAGACGACCGGGACAGGGGGCTATGGCTACACCTTC.

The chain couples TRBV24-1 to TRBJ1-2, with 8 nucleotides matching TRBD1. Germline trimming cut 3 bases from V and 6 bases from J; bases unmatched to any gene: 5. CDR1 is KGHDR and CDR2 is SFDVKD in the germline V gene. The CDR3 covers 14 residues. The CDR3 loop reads CATSDPGTGDGYTF. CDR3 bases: TGTGCCACCAGTGATCCCGGGACAGGAGATGGCTACACCTTC.

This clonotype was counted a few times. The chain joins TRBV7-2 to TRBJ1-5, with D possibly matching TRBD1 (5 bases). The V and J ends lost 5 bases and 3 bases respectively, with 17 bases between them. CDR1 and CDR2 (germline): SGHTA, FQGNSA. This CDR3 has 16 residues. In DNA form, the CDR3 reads TGTGCCAGCAGCCTTCGGCCGGGGGGGTACAATCAGCCCCAGCATTTT. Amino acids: CASSLRPGGYNQPQHF.

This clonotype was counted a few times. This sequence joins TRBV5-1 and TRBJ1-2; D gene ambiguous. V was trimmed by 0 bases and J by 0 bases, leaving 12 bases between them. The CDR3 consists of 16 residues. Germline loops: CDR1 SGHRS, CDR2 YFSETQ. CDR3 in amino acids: CASSLAGRPANYGYTF. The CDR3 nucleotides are TGCGCCAGCAGCTTGGCAGGCAGGCCAGCTAACTATGGCTACACCTTC.

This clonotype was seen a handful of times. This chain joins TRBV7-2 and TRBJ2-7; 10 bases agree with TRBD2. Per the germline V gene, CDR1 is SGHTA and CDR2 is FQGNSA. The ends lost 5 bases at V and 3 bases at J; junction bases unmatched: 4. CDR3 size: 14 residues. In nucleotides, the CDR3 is TGTGCCAGCAGCGCCCGGACTAGCGGCTACGAGCAGTACTTC. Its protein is CASSARTSGYEQYF. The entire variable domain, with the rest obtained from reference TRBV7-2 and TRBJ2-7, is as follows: GAGVSQSPSNKVTEKGKDVELRCDPISGHTALYWYRQSLGQGLEFLIYFQGNSAPDKSGLPSDRFSAERTGGSVSTLTIQRTQQEDSAVYLCASSARTSGYEQYFGPGTRLTVT.

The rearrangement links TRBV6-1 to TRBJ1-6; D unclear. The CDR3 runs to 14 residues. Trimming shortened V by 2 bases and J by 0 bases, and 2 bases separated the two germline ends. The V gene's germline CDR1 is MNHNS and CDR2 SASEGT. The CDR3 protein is CASSEYSYNSPLHF. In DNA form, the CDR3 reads TGTGCCAGCAGTGAATACTCCTATAATTCACCCCTCCACTTT.

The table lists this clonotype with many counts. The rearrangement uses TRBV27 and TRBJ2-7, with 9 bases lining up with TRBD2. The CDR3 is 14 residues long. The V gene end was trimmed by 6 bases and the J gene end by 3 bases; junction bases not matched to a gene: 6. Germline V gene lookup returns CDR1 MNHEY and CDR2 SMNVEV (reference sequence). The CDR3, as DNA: TGTGCCAGCAGCGGGGGACTAGCCAACTACGAGCAGTACTTC. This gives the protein CASSGGLANYEQYF.

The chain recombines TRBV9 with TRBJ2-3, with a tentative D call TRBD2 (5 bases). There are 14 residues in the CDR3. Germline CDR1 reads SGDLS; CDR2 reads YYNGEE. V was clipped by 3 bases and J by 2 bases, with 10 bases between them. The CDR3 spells CASSASGFTDTQYF. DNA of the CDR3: TGTGCCAGCAGCGCCTCGGGGTTCACAGATACGCAGTATTTT.

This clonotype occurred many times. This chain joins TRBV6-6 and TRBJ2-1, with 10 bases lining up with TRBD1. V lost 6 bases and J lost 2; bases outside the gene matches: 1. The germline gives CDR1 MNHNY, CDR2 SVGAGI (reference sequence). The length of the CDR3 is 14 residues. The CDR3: CASSGQGAYNEQFF. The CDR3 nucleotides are TGTGCCAGCAGCGGACAGGGGGCCTACAATGAGCAGTTCTTC.

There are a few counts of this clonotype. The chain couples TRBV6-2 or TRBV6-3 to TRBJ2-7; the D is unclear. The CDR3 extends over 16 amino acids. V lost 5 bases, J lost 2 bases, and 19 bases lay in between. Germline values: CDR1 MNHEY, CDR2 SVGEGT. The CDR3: CASSRAEGTTAYEQYF. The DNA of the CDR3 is TGTGCCAGCAGTCGAGCTGAAGGAACGACTGCCTACGAGCAGTACTTC.

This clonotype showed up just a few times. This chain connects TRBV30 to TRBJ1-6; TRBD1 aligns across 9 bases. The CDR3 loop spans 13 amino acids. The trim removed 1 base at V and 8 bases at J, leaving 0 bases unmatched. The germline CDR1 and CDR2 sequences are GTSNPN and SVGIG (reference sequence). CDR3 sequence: CAWSGTGDSPLHF. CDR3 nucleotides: TGTGCCTGGAGTGGGACAGGGGATTCACCCCTCCACTTT.

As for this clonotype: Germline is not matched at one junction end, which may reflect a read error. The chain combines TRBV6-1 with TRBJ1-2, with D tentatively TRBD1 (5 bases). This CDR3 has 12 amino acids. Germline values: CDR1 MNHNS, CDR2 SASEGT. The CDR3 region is CASQIQGVGYAF. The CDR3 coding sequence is TGTGCCAGCCAGATACAAGGGGTTGGCTACGCCTTC.

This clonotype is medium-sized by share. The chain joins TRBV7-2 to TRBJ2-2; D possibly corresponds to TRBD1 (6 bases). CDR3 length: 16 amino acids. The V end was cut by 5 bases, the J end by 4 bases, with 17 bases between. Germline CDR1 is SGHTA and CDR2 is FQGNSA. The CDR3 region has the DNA TGTGCCAGCAGCCTACGACGGCAGGGGCTCACCGGGGAGCTGTTTTTT. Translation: CASSLRRQGLTGELFF.

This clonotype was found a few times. The CDR3 nucleotides are TGTGCCAGCAGTTCGACCGAGCTCTGTACCTTC. This gives the protein CASSSTELCTF. The chain uses TRBV6-2 or TRBV6-3 and TRBJ1-2, with D hard to call. The length of the CDR3 is 11 residues. Trimming removed 4 bases at V and 14 bases at J, with 14 bases between. CDR1 MNHEY and CDR2 SVGEGT come from the germline V gene.

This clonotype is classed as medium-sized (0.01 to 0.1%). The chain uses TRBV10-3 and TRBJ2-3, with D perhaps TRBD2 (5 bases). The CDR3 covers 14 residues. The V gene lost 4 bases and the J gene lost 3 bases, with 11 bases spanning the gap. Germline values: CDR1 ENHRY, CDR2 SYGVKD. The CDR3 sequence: CAISGSGTTDTQYF. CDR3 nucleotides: TGTGCCATCAGTGGCTCGGGAACTACAGATACGCAGTATTTT.

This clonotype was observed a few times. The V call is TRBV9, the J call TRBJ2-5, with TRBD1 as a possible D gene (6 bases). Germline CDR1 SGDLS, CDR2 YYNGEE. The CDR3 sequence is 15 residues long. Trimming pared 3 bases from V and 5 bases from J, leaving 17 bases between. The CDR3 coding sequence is TGTGCCAGCAGCGACTCTTCAGGGGTCGGGGAGACCCAGTACTTC. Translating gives CASSDSSGVGETQYF.

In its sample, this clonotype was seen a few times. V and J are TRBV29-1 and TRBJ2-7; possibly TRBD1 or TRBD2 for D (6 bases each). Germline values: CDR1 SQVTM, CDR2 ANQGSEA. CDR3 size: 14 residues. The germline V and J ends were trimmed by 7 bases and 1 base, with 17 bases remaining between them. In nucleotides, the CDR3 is TGCAGCGCCGGTAGAGGGGGGCAATCCTACGAGCAGTACTTC. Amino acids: CSAGRGGQSYEQYF.

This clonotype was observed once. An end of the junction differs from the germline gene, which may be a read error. The CDR3 DNA follows: TGTGCCACCAAGCGGGAGGGCCTTGCCTACGAGCAGTGCTTC. Translating gives CATKREGLAYEQCF. The chain uses TRBV12-3 or TRBV12-4 and TRBJ2-7, with 10 bases fitting TRBD2. CDR3 length equals 14 residues.

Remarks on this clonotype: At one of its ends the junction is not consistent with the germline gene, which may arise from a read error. CDR3: CAGSVAQGRSEQFF. CDR3 nucleotide sequence: TGTGCCGGCAGCGTAGCCCAGGGTCGTAGTGAGCAGTTCTTC. The J gene is TRBJ2-1, the V gene TRBV9; possibly TRBD1 for D (5 bases). In germline, CDR1 is SGDLS, CDR2 YYNGEE. This CDR3 has 14 residues.

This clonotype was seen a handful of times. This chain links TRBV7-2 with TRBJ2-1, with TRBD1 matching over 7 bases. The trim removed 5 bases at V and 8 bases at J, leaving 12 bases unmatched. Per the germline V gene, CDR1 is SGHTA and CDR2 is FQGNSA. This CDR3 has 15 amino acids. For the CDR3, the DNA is TGTGCCAGCAGCGCTCGACAGGGTGGGGGCGATGAGCAGTTCTTC. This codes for CASSARQGGGDEQFF.

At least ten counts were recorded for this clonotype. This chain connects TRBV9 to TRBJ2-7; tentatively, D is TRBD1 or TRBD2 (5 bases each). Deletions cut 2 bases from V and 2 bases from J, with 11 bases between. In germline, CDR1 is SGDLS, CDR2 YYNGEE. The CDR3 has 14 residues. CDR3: CASSVRDGTYEQYF. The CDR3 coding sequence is TGTGCCAGCAGCGTCCGGGACGGAACCTACGAGCAGTACTTC.

CDR3 region: CASSLGNGWEPQHF. DNA for the CDR3: TGCGCCAGCAGCTTGGGGAATGGTTGGGAGCCCCAGCATTTT. The chain uses TRBV5-1 and TRBJ1-5; no definite D call. The CDR3 is 14 residues long. CDR1 is SGHRS and CDR2 is YFSETQ in the germline V gene. Trimming took 0 bases from V and 8 from J, leaving 12 bases between them. The full variable domain, with the rest looked up from reference TRBV5-1 and TRBJ1-5, is KAGVTQTPRYLIKTRGQQVTLSCSPISGHRSVSWYQQTPGQGLQFLFEYFSETQRNKGNFPGRFSGRQFSNSRSEMNVSTLELGDSALYLCASSLGNGWEPQHFGDGTRLSIL.

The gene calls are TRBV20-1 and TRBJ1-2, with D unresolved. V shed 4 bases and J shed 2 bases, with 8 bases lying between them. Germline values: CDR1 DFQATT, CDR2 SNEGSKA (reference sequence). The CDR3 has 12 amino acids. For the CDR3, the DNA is TGCAGTGCTACCGCGGACAACTATGGCTACACCTTC. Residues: CSATADNYGYTF.

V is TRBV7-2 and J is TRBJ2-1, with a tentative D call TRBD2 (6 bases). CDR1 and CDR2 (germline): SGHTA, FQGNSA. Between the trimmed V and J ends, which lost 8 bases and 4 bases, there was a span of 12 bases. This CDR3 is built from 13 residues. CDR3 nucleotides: TGTGCCAGCGCATGGCGGGGTTACAATGAGCAGTTCTTC. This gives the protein CASAWRGYNEQFF.

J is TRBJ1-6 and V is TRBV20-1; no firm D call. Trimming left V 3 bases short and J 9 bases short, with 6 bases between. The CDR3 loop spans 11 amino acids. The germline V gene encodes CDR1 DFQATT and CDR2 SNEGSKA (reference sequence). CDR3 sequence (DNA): TGCAGTGCTAGGGTTGGTTCACCCCTCCACTTT. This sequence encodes CSARVGSPLHF.

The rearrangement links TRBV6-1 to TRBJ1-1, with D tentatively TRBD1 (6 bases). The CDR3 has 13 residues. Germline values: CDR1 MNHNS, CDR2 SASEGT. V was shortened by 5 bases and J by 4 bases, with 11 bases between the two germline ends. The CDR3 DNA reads TGTGCCAGCAGTCCTACAGGGCCCACTGAAGCTTTCTTT. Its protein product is CASSPTGPTEAFF.

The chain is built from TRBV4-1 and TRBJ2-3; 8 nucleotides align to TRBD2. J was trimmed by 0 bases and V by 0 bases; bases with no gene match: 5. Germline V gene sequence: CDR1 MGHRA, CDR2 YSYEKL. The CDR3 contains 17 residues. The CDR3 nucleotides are TGCGCCAGCAGCCAAGATTACGAGCGGGGGAGCACAGATACGCAGTATTTT. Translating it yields CASSQDYERGSTDTQYF.